Listed below are T cell receptor beta chains from one sample, sequenced in a study of blood T cell repertoires in COVID-19. The protocol was immunoSEQ multiplex PCR, while the TCRdb copy is restricted to in-frame clones and leaves out a portion. Of some 140,000 clones listed, 78% were seen once; the top ten hold roughly 1.5%. Sequencing was done on a sample of peripheral blood. The receptors here all came from a man at least 80 years old with acute or convalescent COVID-19. Both conserved end residues are part of each CDR3. A D gene is named only where the DNA matches it firmly. For some rows the clone size is stated as once, few or many, or as a class when expanded; others skip it.

D gene	clone size	V gene	J gene	CDR3 protein	CDR3 DNA
NA	once	TRBV11-2	TRBJ1-1	CASSLEWGKANTEAFF	TGTGCCAGCAGCTTAGAATGGGGCAAAGCGAACACTGAAGCTTTCTTT
NA	NA	TRBV7-2	TRBJ2-3	CASSPPFSGTDTQYF	TGTGCCAGCAGCCCACCTTTTTCGGGCACAGATACGCAGTATTTT
NA	NA	TRBV5-1	TRBJ2-6	CASSPEAGSGANVLTF	TGCGCCAGCAGCCCCGAAGCAGGCTCTGGGGCCAACGTCCTGACTTTC
NA	once	TRBV5-4	TRBJ1-2	CASSLNEGTNYGYTF	TGTGCCAGCAGCTTGAATGAGGGAACCAACTATGGCTACACCTTC
NA	NA	TRBV11-2	TRBJ1-5	CASSPGAGPGQPQHF	TGTGCCAGCAGCCCTGGGGCGGGGCCGGGTCAGCCCCAGCATTTT
NA	NA	TRBV27	TRBJ1-1	CASSFTGFTEAFF	TGTGCCAGCAGTTTTACAGGGTTCACTGAAGCTTTCTTT
NA	NA	TRBV19	TRBJ1-4	CASSSLRTNEKLFF	TGTGCCAGTAGTTCTCTTCGAACTAATGAAAAACTGTTTTTT
NA	NA	TRBV5-1	TRBJ2-6	CASNTGGWGANVLTF	TGCGCCAGCAATACAGGCGGCTGGGGGGCCAACGTCCTGACTTTC
TRBD2	NA	TRBV4-2	TRBJ2-7	CASSQEGLAGGGEQYF	TGTGCCAGCAGCCAAGAAGGACTAGCGGGGGGCGGCGAGCAGTACTTC
NA	NA	TRBV5-1	TRBJ1-3	CASSQTDSYSGNTIYF	TGCGCCAGCAGCCAAACGGACTCATACTCTGGAAACACCATATATTTT
NA	NA	TRBV7-5	TRBJ1-4	CVRSLRWGPLTNEKLFF	TGTGTCAGAAGCTTACGATGGGGGCCCCTAACTAATGAAAAACTGTTTTTT
NA	NA	TRBV14	TRBJ1-6	CASSQVEARSSYNSPLHF	TGTGCCAGCAGCCAAGTTGAGGCGAGGAGCTCCTATAATTCACCCCTCCACTTT
TRBD1	few	TRBV2	TRBJ2-7	CASSRDSHYEQYF	TGTGCCAGCAGCCGGGACAGCCACTACGAGCAGTACTTC
NA	NA	TRBV12-3/TRBV12-4	TRBJ1-2	CASSLRGGYTF	TGTGCCAGCAGTTTGCGGGGTGGCTACACCTTC
NA	NA	TRBV24-1	TRBJ2-2	CATSTAGDANTGELFF	TGTGCCACCAGTACGGCAGGGGATGCGAACACCGGGGAGCTGTTTTTT
TRBD1	NA	TRBV5-1	TRBJ1-1	CASRDPGQRNTEAFF	TGCGCCAGCAGGGATCCGGGACAGAGGAACACTGAAGCTTTCTTT
NA	NA	TRBV20-1	TRBJ1-4	CSASAGTRNEKLFF	TGCAGTGCTAGTGCCGGGACACGAAATGAAAAACTGTTTTTT
NA	NA	TRBV19	TRBJ2-2	CASSIQNTGELFF	TGTGCCAGTAGTATTCAGAACACCGGGGAGCTGTTTTTT
TRBD2	NA	TRBV15	TRBJ2-5	CATSRGGLAGGQETQYF	TGCGCCACCAGCAGAGGGGGACTAGCGGGGGGACAGGAGACCCAGTACTTC
NA	NA	TRBV7-3	TRBJ1-2	CASSPHVNYGYTF	TGTGCCAGCAGCCCACATGTAAACTATGGCTACACCTTC
NA	once	TRBV18	TRBJ1-5	CASSQGTSSNQPQHF	TGTGCCAGCTCGCAGGGGACCTCTAGCAATCAGCCCCAGCATTTT
NA	NA	TRBV9	TRBJ1-2	CASSVASRRGGYTF	TGTGCCAGCAGCGTAGCCAGTCGGCGAGGAGGCTACACCTTC
TRBD1	NA	TRBV5-1	TRBJ1-2	CASSLTGTGADGYTF	TGCGCCAGCAGCCTCACCGGGACAGGGGCTGATGGCTACACCTTC
TRBD2	NA	TRBV2	TRBJ2-3	CASSETRGAPDTQYF	TGTGCCAGCAGTGAGACGCGGGGGGCCCCAGATACGCAGTATTTT
NA	NA	TRBV29-1	TRBJ2-1	CSVDRAGGAYNEQFF	TGCAGCGTTGATCGGGCAGGCGGGGCCTACAATGAGCAGTTCTTC
NA	NA	TRBV5-4	TRBJ2-2	CASSPAGVARNTGELFF	TGTGCCAGCAGCCCGGCCGGAGTAGCTCGGAACACCGGGGAGCTGTTTTTT
NA	NA	TRBV5-1	TRBJ2-1	CASIENDSNEQFF	TGCGCCAGCATAGAGAACGATTCCAATGAGCAGTTCTTC
TRBD1	NA	TRBV6-5	TRBJ1-1	CASSYSTGGDEAFF	TGTGCCAGCAGTTACTCGACAGGGGGGGATGAAGCTTTCTTT
TRBD2	NA	TRBV7-8	TRBJ2-7	CASSLGAGDSYEQYF	TGTGCCAGCAGCTTAGGAGCGGGGGACTCCTACGAGCAGTACTTC
NA	once	TRBV3-1/TRBV3-2	TRBJ1-4	CASSQNSRGEKLFF	TGTGCCAGCAGCCAAAATTCCAGGGGTGAAAAACTGTTTTTT
NA	few	TRBV14	TRBJ1-2	CASSQDPRGNYGYTF	TGTGCCAGCAGCCAAGACCCCAGGGGTAACTATGGCTACACCTTC
TRBD1	NA	TRBV7-9	TRBJ2-2	CASSSTGLDGELFF	TGTGCCAGCAGCTCGACAGGGTTAGACGGGGAGCTGTTTTTT
TRBD1	NA	TRBV10-3	TRBJ1-1	CAITKGQGVNTEAFF	TGTGCCATCACCAAAGGACAGGGTGTGAACACTGAAGCTTTCTTT
NA	NA	TRBV12-3/TRBV12-4	TRBJ1-1	CASKRDKNTEAFF	TGTGCCAGCAAAAGGGACAAGAACACTGAAGCTTTCTTT
TRBD2	NA	TRBV5-1	TRBJ2-1	CASSSQTSGGGEQFF	TGCGCCAGCAGCTCGCAGACTAGCGGGGGTGGGGAGCAGTTCTTC
NA	NA	TRBV30	TRBJ1-5	CAWSGRNQPQHF	TGTGCCTGGAGTGGGAGAAATCAGCCCCAGCATTTT
TRBD2	NA	TRBV27	TRBJ2-1	CASSFWSSGGLYNEQFF	TGTGCCAGCAGTTTTTGGTCTAGCGGGGGGCTCTACAATGAGCAGTTCTTC
NA	NA	TRBV19	TRBJ1-1	CASSTQRNTEAFF	TGTGCCAGTAGTACACAGAGGAACACTGAAGCTTTCTTT
NA	NA	TRBV19	TRBJ1-1	CASTALAMNTEAFF	TGTGCCAGTACCGCTTTGGCCATGAACACTGAAGCTTTCTTT
TRBD2	NA	TRBV5-1	TRBJ2-3	CASSFTSGGGTDTQYF	TGCGCCAGCAGCTTTACTAGCGGGGGGGGCACAGATACGCAGTATTTT
NA	once	TRBV5-8	TRBJ1-5	CASSWGRVSNQPQHF	TGTGCCAGCAGCTGGGGGAGGGTGAGCAATCAGCCCCAGCATTTT
NA	NA	TRBV28	TRBJ1-4	CASIKGGNQEKLFF	TGTGCCAGCATCAAAGGAGGGAATCAAGAAAAACTGTTTTTT
TRBD2	NA	TRBV2	TRBJ2-5	CASSEGLAGGGSQYF	TGTGCCAGCAGTGAAGGCCTAGCGGGGGGTGGGTCCCAGTACTTC
TRBD2	NA	TRBV2	TRBJ2-2	CASSPLAGGVGELFF	TGTGCCAGCAGCCCACTAGCGGGGGGGGTCGGGGAGCTGTTTTTT
NA	NA	TRBV5-1	TRBJ2-2	CASSSQGNTGELFF	TGCGCCAGCAGCTCCCAGGGGAACACCGGGGAGCTGTTTTTT
NA	NA	TRBV24-1	TRBJ2-3	CATSETGKGDTQYF	TGTGCCACCAGTGAAACGGGGAAAGGAGATACGCAGTATTTT